This T cell receptor beta chain was captured by sequencing in a study of blood T cell repertoires in COVID-19. Losses at the gene ends were 5 bases for V and 5 bases for J; bases not matched to a gene: 7. In germline, CDR1 is LNHDA, CDR2 SQIVND (reference sequence). The CDR3 covers 14 residues. This table comes from immunoSEQ multiplex PCR, and its TCRdb copy is limited to in-frame clones, with some not included. The sample has a few hundred thousand clones, approximately 84% seen once. This clone was seen just once. The rearrangement joins TRBV19 to TRBJ1-1; 8 bases align to TRBD1. The sequencing input was PBMCs or T cells enriched from blood (not recorded which). This receptor was identified in a woman aged 50 to 60 who had been exposed to COVID-19. The chain's CDR3 is CASSPTGGGTEAFF. Written as DNA, the CDR3 is TGTGCCAGTAGTCCAACAGGGGGAGGGACTGAAGCTTTCTTT.